This TCR beta chain was identified in a study of T-cell memory formation after mild COVID-19. Comment on this clonotype: Its antigen is unknown.

The CDR3 length is 16 residues. Looked up from germline, CDR1 is SGDLS and CDR2 is YYNGEE. The V gene end was trimmed by 1 base and the J gene end by 3 bases; junction bases not matched to a gene: 10. Study-wide results and caveats: SARS-CoV-2 specificity was not confirmed for second-wave clones peaking on day 37. While clones contracting from day 15 to 85 were balanced between CD4 and CD8, later expanders leaned CD4+. CD4+ contracting clones were found mainly in CM and EM, and CD8+ ones in EMRA.

The authors produced TCR alpha and TCR beta cDNA libraries with sample barcodes and UMIs by 5'RACE using constant-segment primers. TCRdb fed the 5' RACE reads into MiXCR, producing one record per CDR3 protein. The profile shows 150,000 to 200,000 distinct CDR3 sequences, roughly 11% of them singletons. Sequencing used PBMCs or a T cell subset sorted from them (not recorded which). The genes are TRBV9 and TRBJ2-7; 7 bases are shared with TRBD1. The clonotype was recovered from a man aged 18 to 29 who had mild COVID-19 (a few samples of this study predate the infection). Cell type and time point are not known. The CDR3 sequence: CASSVSKFAGGYEQYF. CDR3 DNA sequence: TGTGCCAGCAGCGTAAGTAAGTTTGCAGGGGGCTACGAGCAGTACTTC.